The 27 T cell receptor beta chains listed next were all sequenced from one sample in a study of PD-L1 blockade in urothelial cancer. Assay: immunoSEQ multiplex PCR; the TCRdb copy retains only in-frame clones and omits some. The repertoire holds about 79,000 clones, with around four fifths as singletons. Time point given: pretreatment peripheral blood. Sequenced here: PBMCs, sampled around atezolizumab (anti-PD-L1) treatment. All receptors come from a man aged 35 to 55 with urothelial cancer.

The rearrangement uses TRBV5-4 and TRBJ2-4; 7 positions match TRBD2. The trim removed 0 bases at V and 3 bases at J, leaving 9 bases unmatched. Germline V gene sequence: CDR1 SGHNT, CDR2 YYREEE (reference sequence). This CDR3 region has 17 residues. CDR3: CASSLGGGSGVKNIQYF. CDR3 nucleotide sequence: TGTGCCAGCAGCTTGGGAGGCGGGAGTGGGGTCAAAAACATTCAGTACTTC.

The chain is built from TRBV28 and TRBJ2-7; TRBD1 is a possible D gene (5 bases). The CDR3 totals 14 residues. V was trimmed by 2 bases and J by 4 bases, leaving 12 bases between them. In germline, CDR1 is MDHEN, CDR2 SYDVKM. As DNA, the CDR3 is TGTGCCAGCAGTTTAGGGTCAGGGTCTTACGAGCAGTACTTC. This translates into CASSLGSGSYEQYF.

The gene calls are TRBV5-4 and TRBJ1-2; a weak D match, TRBD1 (6 bases). V was shortened by 4 bases and J by 7 bases, with 20 bases between the two germline ends. The length of the CDR3 is 15 residues. The germline V gene encodes CDR1 SGHNT and CDR2 YYREEE (reference sequence). The CDR3 loop is CASSRASQGLFGYTF. In DNA, the CDR3 is TGTGCCAGCAGCAGAGCATCACAGGGTCTGTTTGGCTACACCTTC.

J is TRBJ1-5 and V is TRBV7-2; possible D gene TRBD1, 5 bases. V was shortened by 2 bases and J by 6 bases, with 11 bases between the two germline ends. Germline CDR1 SGHTA, CDR2 FQGNSA. This CDR3 is built from 14 residues. CDR3 residues: CASSLSGRAQPQHF. The CDR3 bases are TGTGCCAGCAGCTTAAGTGGCAGGGCTCAGCCCCAGCATTTT. Looking up the rest from reference TRBV7-2 and TRBJ1-5 gives the full variable domain: GAGVSQSPSNKVTEKGKDVELRCDPISGHTALYWYRQSLGQGLEFLIYFQGNSAPDKSGLPSDRFSAERTGGSVSTLTIQRTQQEDSAVYLCASSLSGRAQPQHFGDGTRLSIL.

The rearrangement links TRBV15 to TRBJ1-1; 8 nucleotides align to TRBD1. The CDR3 sequence is 16 residues long. Trimming at V came to 2 bases and at J to 1 base, leaving 6 bases not matched to a gene. The germline V gene has CDR1 LNHNV and CDR2 YYDKDF (reference sequence). The CDR3 reads CATSRFPGTGNTEAFF. The CDR3, as DNA: TGTGCCACCAGCAGATTTCCCGGGACAGGGAACACTGAAGCTTTCTTT. The whole variable domain, filled in from reference TRBV15 and TRBJ1-1, reads DAMVIQNPRYQVTQFGKPVTLSCSQTLNHNVMYWYQQKSSQAPKLLFHYYDKDFNNEADTPDNFQSRRPNTSFCFLDIRSPGLGDTAMYLCATSRFPGTGNTEAFFGQGTRLTVV.

Written as DNA, the CDR3 is TGTGCCAGCACCCCCGGGGAGCGCAATGAGCAGTTCTTC. It specifies CASTPGERNEQFF. V is TRBV2 and J is TRBJ2-1; weak D call: TRBD2 (5 bases). This CDR3 has 13 residues. Trimming stripped 7 bases from V and 6 bases from J, with 13 bases between. The germline CDR1 and CDR2 sequences are SNHLY and FYNNEI.

This chain uses TRBV11-2 with TRBJ2-2; 11 nucleotides agree with TRBD1. This CDR3 spans 17 amino acids. Germline loops: CDR1 SGHAT, CDR2 FQNNGV. Trimming cost V 7 bases and J 1 base; bases outside gene matches: 8. The CDR3, as DNA: TGTGCCAGCATCACGGACAGGGGGCGGGGGAACACCGGGGAGCTGTTTTTT. It yields the protein CASITDRGRGNTGELFF.

The chain recombines TRBV7-8 with TRBJ2-7; the match to TRBD2 covers 8 bases. V trimming: 5 bases; J trimming: 0 bases; junction bases outside the gene matches: 6. Germline CDR1 reads SGHVS; CDR2 reads FQNEAQ. The CDR3 runs 15 residues. The DNA for the CDR3 is TGTGCCAGCAGCCCGCGAGCGGGGGCCTCCTACGAGCAGTACTTC. This codes for CASSPRAGASYEQYF.

The table lists this clone with a few counts. The CDR3, as DNA: TGCGCCAGCTCACAGAACACTGAAGCTTTCTTT. Protein sequence: CASSQNTEAFF. The chain carries TRBV5-1 and TRBJ1-1; D gene uncertain. The CDR3 has 11 residues. The germline V gene has CDR1 SGHRS and CDR2 YFSETQ. V lost 7 bases and J 1 base, leaving 5 bases between the germline ends.

This sequence joins TRBV30 and TRBJ1-1; 9 nucleotides line up with TRBD1. Germline assignment: CDR1 GTSNPN and CDR2 SVGIG (reference sequence). This CDR3 is 13 amino acids long. V lost 7 bases to trimming and J lost 5 bases; unmatched junction nucleotides: 8. This CDR3 reads CASWTGVGTEAFF. The CDR3 bases are TGTGCCTCGTGGACAGGGGTAGGGACTGAAGCTTTCTTT.

The chain carries TRBV29-1 and TRBJ1-2, with 8 bases fitting TRBD1. V trimming: 3 bases; J trimming: 4 bases; junction bases outside the gene matches: 4. From germline, CDR1 is SQVTM and CDR2 ANQGSEA. This CDR3 is built from 13 residues. The CDR3 spells CSVDAQGAYGYTF. Written as DNA, the CDR3 is TGCAGCGTTGATGCGCAGGGGGCCTATGGCTACACCTTC.

This chain links TRBV11-2 with TRBJ2-5; the match to TRBD2 covers 16 bases. The length of the CDR3 is 15 residues. Losses at the gene ends were 11 bases for V and 5 bases for J; bases not matched to a gene: 8. CDR1 SGHAT and CDR2 FQNNGV come from the germline V gene. CDR3 loop: CAAGLAGGPRETQYF. CDR3 nucleotide sequence: TGTGCCGCGGGACTAGCGGGAGGGCCTCGGGAGACCCAGTACTTC.

The DNA for the CDR3 is TGTGCCTGGAGTGGGGGGAGGAACTACGAGCAGTACTTC. It yields the protein CAWSGGRNYEQYF. This chain uses TRBV30 with TRBJ2-7; a possible D gene is TRBD2 (6 bases). V was pared by 1 base and J by 3 bases, with 10 bases between. The CDR3 is 13 amino acids. Germline V gene data show CDR1 as GTSNPN and CDR2 as SVGIG (reference sequence).

V gene TRBV6-1 combines with J gene TRBJ2-7, with 7 bases lining up with TRBD1. The CDR3 totals 13 residues. The germline gives CDR1 MNHNS, CDR2 SASEGT. The V and J ends lost 1 base and 6 bases, in that order; junction bases with no gene match: 3. CDR3 protein: CASSEVTGFEQYF. The CDR3 bases are TGTGCCAGCAGTGAAGTGACAGGGTTCGAGCAGTACTTC.

The chain links TRBV28 to TRBJ1-3, with TRBD1 as a possible D gene (5 bases). The CDR3 length is 15 residues. Deletions cut 2 bases from V and 0 bases from J, with 8 bases between. CDR1 and CDR2 (germline): MDHEN, SYDVKM. CDR3 loop: CASSLRQRSGNTIYF. CDR3 DNA: TGTGCCAGCAGTTTAAGACAGCGCTCTGGAAACACCATATATTTT.

CDR3 bases: TGTGCCAGTAGTGGTGGACAGGGGAGGTTTGGCGGGGAGCTGTTTTTT. It translates to CASSGGQGRFGGELFF. This rearrangement joins TRBV19 to TRBJ2-2, with 9 positions matching TRBD1. Germline V gene sequence: CDR1 LNHDA, CDR2 SQIVND (reference sequence). CDR3 length equals 16 residues. Trimming at V came to 5 bases and at J to 7 bases, leaving 11 bases not matched to a gene. Variable domain in full (rest from reference TRBV19 and TRBJ2-2): DGGITQSPKYLFRKEGQNVTLSCEQNLNHDAMYWYRQDPGQGLRLIYYSQIVNDFQKGDIAEGYSVSREKKESFPLTVTSAQKNPTAFYLCASSGGQGRFGGELFFGEGSRLTVL.

CDR3 residues: CAWQGGHSGNTIYF. The CDR3 bases are TGTGCCTGGCAGGGGGGTCACTCTGGAAACACCATATATTTT. The chain is built from TRBV30 and TRBJ1-3, with 7 bases that match TRBD1. The V and J ends lost 5 bases and 0 bases, in that order; junction bases with no gene match: 4. Germline V gene lookup returns CDR1 GTSNPN and CDR2 SVGIG (reference sequence). The CDR3 is made up of 14 amino acids.

The chain recombines TRBV5-1 with TRBJ1-4; D not certain. Trimming stripped 0 bases from V and 8 bases from J, with 23 bases between. The CDR3 consists of 18 residues. Germline V gene lookup returns CDR1 SGHRS and CDR2 YFSETQ. The CDR3 DNA sequence: TGCGCCAGCAGCTTGGGCCCTGCCGGGGTCGTTAGCGAGGAAAAACTGTTTTTT. Its translation is CASSLGPAGVVSEEKLFF.

The rearrangement links TRBV28 to TRBJ2-5, with D maybe TRBD2 (6 bases). Germline V gives CDR1 MDHEN, CDR2 SYDVKM. Deletions cut 2 bases from V and 2 bases from J, with 9 bases between. The CDR3 contains 14 residues. The CDR3 loop reads CASSLTGAQETQYF. The CDR3 DNA sequence: TGTGCCAGCAGTTTAACGGGAGCTCAAGAGACCCAGTACTTC.

The J gene is TRBJ1-5, the V gene TRBV28; TRBD1 is a possible D gene (5 bases). The germline V gene encodes CDR1 MDHEN and CDR2 SYDVKM. The CDR3 has 12 residues. Deletions cut 8 bases from V and 6 bases from J, with 11 bases between. In DNA form, the CDR3 reads TGTGCCAGCGGCGGGGGACCTCAGCCCCAGCATTTT. It specifies CASGGGPQPQHF.

The CDR3 sequence: CASSDWASGRSETQYF. The CDR3, as DNA: TGTGCCAGCAGTGATTGGGCTAGCGGGAGATCTGAGACCCAGTACTTC. The chain combines TRBV2 with TRBJ2-5; 10 positions agree with TRBD2. Germline V gene lookup returns CDR1 SNHLY and CDR2 FYNNEI. The CDR3 has 16 residues. Trimming took 3 bases from V and 5 from J; bases not matched to a gene: 9. Full variable domain (remainder filled in from reference TRBV2 and TRBJ2-5): EPEVTQTPSHQVTQMGQEVILRCVPISNHLYFYWYRQILGQKVEFLVSFYNNEISEKSEIFDDQFSVERPDGSNFTLKIRSTKLEDSAMYFCASSDWASGRSETQYFGPGTRLLVL.

The chain recombines TRBV27 with TRBJ2-7; 9 nucleotides match TRBD2. Trimming at V came to 5 bases and at J to 2 bases, leaving 4 bases not matched to a gene. Germline values: CDR1 MNHEY, CDR2 SMNVEV (reference sequence). CDR3 length: 14 amino acids. The CDR3: CASSRASGTYEQYF. The CDR3 coding sequence is TGTGCCAGCAGTCGAGCTAGCGGGACCTACGAGCAGTACTTC.

The gene calls are TRBV10-2 and TRBJ1-3; possibly TRBD1 for D (6 bases). V was clipped by 6 bases and J by 4 bases, with 19 bases between them. The CDR3 is made up of 16 amino acids. Germline CDR1 reads WSHSY; CDR2 reads SAAADI. DNA of the CDR3: TGCGCCAGCAGGACCGAAGGGGGGGCAGGAGGAAACACCATATATTTT. This encodes CASRTEGGAGGNTIYF.

The table lists this clone with a few counts. The chain has TRBV9 and TRBJ2-3, with TRBD2 matching 12 bases. Germline assignment: CDR1 SGDLS and CDR2 YYNGEE. Trimming cost V 2 bases and J 2 bases; bases outside gene matches: 6. The CDR3 loop spans 17 amino acids. The CDR3 spells CASSVDGLAGPTDTQYF. The DNA for the CDR3 is TGTGCCAGCAGCGTCGACGGACTAGCGGGGCCCACAGATACGCAGTATTTT.

This clone was seen a single time. The CDR3 sequence: CASSLGPYTEAFF. The CDR3 nucleotides are TGTGCCAGCAGCTTAGGGCCCTACACTGAAGCTTTCTTT. The chain combines TRBV7-8 with TRBJ1-1, with unresolved D. The germline gives CDR1 SGHVS, CDR2 FQNEAQ. Between the trimmed V and J ends, which lost 1 base and 3 bases, there was a span of 6 bases. The CDR3 length is 13 residues.

The J gene is TRBJ1-2, the V gene TRBV28, with 7 bases identical to TRBD1. J was trimmed by 5 bases and V by 6 bases; bases with no gene match: 6. The CDR3 is 13 amino acids. CDR1 and CDR2 from the germline V gene are MDHEN and SYDVKM. The CDR3 sequence: CASRVTGAYGYTF. For the CDR3, the DNA is TGTGCCAGCAGGGTCACAGGGGCGTATGGCTACACCTTC.

The gene calls are TRBV6-1 and TRBJ2-6; TRBD1 matches at 8 bases. The CDR3 has 18 amino acids. The J segment lost 2 bases and the V segment lost 0 bases, leaving 6 bases of the junction unmatched. The germline V gene has CDR1 MNHNS and CDR2 SASEGT. In DNA, the CDR3 is TGTGCCAGCAGTGAAGCGGCAGGGGGCTCCCCTGGGGCCAACGTCCTGACTTTC. Translating it yields CASSEAAGGSPGANVLTF.